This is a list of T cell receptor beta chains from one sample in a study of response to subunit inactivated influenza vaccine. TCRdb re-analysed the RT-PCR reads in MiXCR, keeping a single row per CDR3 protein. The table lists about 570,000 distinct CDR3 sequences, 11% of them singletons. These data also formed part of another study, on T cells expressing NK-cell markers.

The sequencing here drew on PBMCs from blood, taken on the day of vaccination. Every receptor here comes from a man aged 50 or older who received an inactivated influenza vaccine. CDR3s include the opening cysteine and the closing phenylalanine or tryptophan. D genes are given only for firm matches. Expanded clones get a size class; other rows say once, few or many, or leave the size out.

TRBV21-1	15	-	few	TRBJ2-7	CASSKFNSFPYEQYF	TGTGCCAGCAGCAAATTTAACAGTTTCCCCTACGAGCAGTACTTC
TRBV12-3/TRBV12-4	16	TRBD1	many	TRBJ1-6	CASSFTLTGGNSPLHF	TGTGCCAGCAGTTTCACCCTAACAGGGGGTAATTCACCCCTCCACTTT
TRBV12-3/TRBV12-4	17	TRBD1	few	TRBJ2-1	CASNNPLDRGGNNEQFF	TGTGCCAGCAACAACCCTCTCGACAGGGGTGGGAACAATGAGCAGTTCTTC
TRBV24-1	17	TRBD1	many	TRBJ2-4	CATSDRLGQGGDVIQYF	TGTGCCACCAGTGATCGACTGGGACAGGGAGGGGACGTTATTCAGTACTTC
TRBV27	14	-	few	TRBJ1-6	CASRAPVSNSPLHF	TGTGCCAGCAGGGCTCCGGTCTCAAATTCACCCCTCCACTTT
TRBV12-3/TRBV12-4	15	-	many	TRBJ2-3	CASRSLAGPADTQYF	TGTGCCAGCAGGTCTCTGGCGGGACCCGCAGATACGCAGTATTTT
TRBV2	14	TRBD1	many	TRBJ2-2	CASRGQVNTGELFF	TGTGCCAGCAGGGGACAGGTGAACACCGGGGAGCTGTTTTTT
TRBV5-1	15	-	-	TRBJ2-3	CASSFQGQSTDTQYF	TGCGCCAGCAGCTTTCAGGGACAAAGCACAGATACGCAGTATTTT
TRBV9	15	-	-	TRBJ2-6	CASSPLSSGANVLTF	TGTGCCAGCAGCCCCCTAAGCTCTGGGGCCAACGTCCTGACTTTC
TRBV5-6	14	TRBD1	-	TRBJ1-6	CASSLQGAYSPLHF	TGTGCCAGCAGTTTACAGGGGGCTTATTCACCCCTCCACTTT
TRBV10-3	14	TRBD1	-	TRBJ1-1	CAIWVGGLNTEAVF	TGTGCCATCTGGGTAGGGGGCTTGAACACTGAAGCTGTCTTT
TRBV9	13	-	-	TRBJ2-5	CASSPGAQETQYF	TGTGCCAGCAGCCCCGGGGCCCAAGAGACCCAGTACTTC
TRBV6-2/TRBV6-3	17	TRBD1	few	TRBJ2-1	CASSYPPGTGAVDEQFF	TGTGCCAGCAGTTACCCCCCCGGGACAGGGGCGGTAGATGAGCAGTTCTTC
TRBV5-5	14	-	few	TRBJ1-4	CASSSTFQDEKLFF	TGTGCCAGCAGCTCAACGTTCCAGGATGAAAAACTGTTTTTT
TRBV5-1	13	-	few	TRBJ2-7	CASSLAGLHGKYF	TGCGCCAGCAGCTTGGCCGGTCTACACGGAAAGTACTTC
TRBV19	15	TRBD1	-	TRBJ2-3	CASSGRDSSTDTQYF	TGTGCCAGTAGTGGCAGGGACAGCTCCACAGATACGCAGTATTTT
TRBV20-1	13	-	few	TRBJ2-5	CSAPVQGQETQYF	TGCAGTGCACCCGTCCAGGGACAAGAGACCCAGTACTTC
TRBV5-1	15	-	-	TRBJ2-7	CASSSKGGASYEQYF	TGCGCCAGCAGTTCAAAAGGCGGAGCATCCTACGAGCAGTACTTC
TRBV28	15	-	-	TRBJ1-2	CASSGTIWTDYGYTF	TGTGCCAGCAGTGGCACGATTTGGACAGACTATGGCTACACCTTC
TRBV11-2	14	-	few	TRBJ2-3	CASSQEDSTDTQYF	TGTGCCAGCAGCCAAGAGGACAGCACAGATACGCAGTATTTT
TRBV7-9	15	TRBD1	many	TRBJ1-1	CASGTGADRGTEAFF	TGTGCCAGCGGGACAGGGGCCGACCGTGGCACTGAAGCTTTCTTT
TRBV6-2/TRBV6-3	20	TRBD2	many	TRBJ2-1	CASSYSRGLAGGPRNNEQFF	TGTGCCAGCAGTTACTCGAGGGGACTAGCGGGAGGGCCTCGAAACAATGAGCAGTTCTTC
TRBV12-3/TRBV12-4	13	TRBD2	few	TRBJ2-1	CASSGTTGGKQFF	TGTGCCAGCAGCGGGACTACCGGTGGTAAGCAGTTCTTC
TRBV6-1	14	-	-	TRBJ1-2	CASSDTLDIYGYTF	TGTGCCAGCAGTGACACCCTCGACATCTATGGCTACACCTTC
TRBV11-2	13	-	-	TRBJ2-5	CASSVQAQETQYF	TGTGCCAGCAGCGTTCAGGCTCAAGAGACCCAGTACTTC
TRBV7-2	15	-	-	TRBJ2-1	CASSLGPGGYNEQFF	TGTGCCAGCAGCTTAGGCCCCGGAGGTTACAATGAGCAGTTCTTC
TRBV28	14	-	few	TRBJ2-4	CASSLGRYRYIQYF	TGTGCCAGCAGTTTGGGACGGTACCGGTACATTCAGTACTTC
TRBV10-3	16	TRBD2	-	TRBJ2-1	CAISGLAGGDYNEQFF	TGTGCCATCAGTGGATTAGCGGGGGGCGACTACAATGAGCAGTTCTTC
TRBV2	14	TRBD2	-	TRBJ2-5	CATSGLAGGRTQYF	TGTGCCACCTCGGGACTAGCGGGGGGGAGGACCCAGTACTTC
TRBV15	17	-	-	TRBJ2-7	CATSMPGHSVYSYEQYF	TGTGCCACCAGCATGCCGGGACACTCCGTTTATTCCTACGAGCAGTACTTC
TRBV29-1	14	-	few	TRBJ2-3	CSFRGLTRTDTQYF	TGCAGCTTCCGGGGCTTAACCCGTACAGATACGCAGTATTTT
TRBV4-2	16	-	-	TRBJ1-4	CASSQDVQATNEKLFF	TGTGCCAGCAGCCAAGATGTTCAGGCAACTAATGAAAAACTGTTTTTT
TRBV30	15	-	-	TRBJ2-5	CAWSRPGLMGETQYF	TGTGCCTGGAGTCGACCGGGACTTATGGGAGAGACCCAGTACTTC
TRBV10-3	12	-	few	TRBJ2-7	CAISGKDYEQYF	TGTGCCATCAGTGGGAAAGACTACGAGCAGTACTTC
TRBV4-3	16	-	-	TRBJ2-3	CASSQDPPGLTDTQYF	TGCGCCAGCAGCCAAGACCCCCCGGGACTCACAGATACGCAGTATTTT
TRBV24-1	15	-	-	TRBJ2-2	CATSDPRSRTGELFF	TGTGCCACCAGTGACCCTCGAAGTCGGACCGGGGAGCTGTTTTTT
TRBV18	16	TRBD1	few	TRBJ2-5	CASSPSARGYQETQYF	TGTGCCAGCTCACCATCGGCCAGGGGGTACCAAGAGACCCAGTACTTC
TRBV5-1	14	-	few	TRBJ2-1	CASSLANRENEQFF	TGCGCCAGCAGCTTGGCTAACAGGGAGAATGAGCAGTTCTTC
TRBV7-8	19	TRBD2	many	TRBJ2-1	CASSFPRSPGGGSYNEQFF	TGTGCCAGCAGCTTTCCTCGTTCTCCGGGAGGGGGCTCCTACAATGAGCAGTTCTTC
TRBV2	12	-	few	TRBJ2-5	CASLGPQETQYF	TGTGCCAGCTTAGGCCCCCAAGAGACCCAGTACTTC
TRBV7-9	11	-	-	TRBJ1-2	CASSHFHGYTF	TGTGCCAGCAGCCACTTCCATGGCTACACCTTC